The next 32 T cell receptor beta chains were all read from a single sample in a study of T cell repertoires in cytomegalovirus infection. Their specific antigens are unknown. Each CDR3 protein is one row after TCRdb ran MiXCR on the reads. The sample consists of some 920,000 distinct CDR3 sequences, approximately 30% of them appearing once. Sequenced here: cultured CD8+ T cells from PBMCs, sampled from culture after CMV antigen stimulation. These receptors were taken from a human donor in good health (CMV status not recorded). Some clones in this sample may be carry-over from other donors' samples.

The J gene is TRBJ2-2, the V gene TRBV6-5; possible D gene TRBD1, 5 bases. Per the germline V gene, CDR1 is MNHEY and CDR2 is SVGAGI. This CDR3 has 15 amino acids. V lost 4 bases to trimming and J lost 4 bases, with 13 bases between them. As DNA, the CDR3 is TGTGCCAGCAGTTGGTCCCCTCAGGGCACCGGGGAGCTGTTTTTT. Translating gives CASSWSPQGTGELFF.

This clonotype was found a few times. The V call is TRBV12-5, the J call TRBJ2-1; 12 bases line up with TRBD2. CDR1 LGHNT and CDR2 FRNRAP come from the germline V gene. This CDR3 has 17 amino acids. The trim removed 1 base at V and 7 bases at J, leaving 8 bases unmatched. This CDR3 is CASGLATLAGGRNEQFF. The CDR3, as DNA: TGTGCTAGTGGTTTGGCTACACTAGCGGGGGGCCGTAATGAGCAGTTCTTC.

This sequence joins TRBV2 and TRBJ2-3, with 12 bases identical to TRBD2. Per germline, CDR1 SNHLY and CDR2 FYNNEI. The CDR3 totals 16 residues. V was clipped by 2 bases and J by 2 bases; unmatched bases: 2. The chain's CDR3 is CASSETSGGTTDTQYF. CDR3 bases: TGTGCCAGCAGTGAAACTAGCGGGGGGACCACAGATACGCAGTATTTT.

The chain recombines TRBV6-6 with TRBJ2-7; the D is unclear. The V gene's germline CDR1 is MNHNY and CDR2 SVGAGI (reference sequence). The CDR3 sequence is 11 residues long. The V gene lost 1 base and the J gene lost 7 bases, with 5 bases spanning the gap. Written as DNA, the CDR3 is TGTGCCAGCAGTTACTTGGAGGAGCAGTACTTC. It translates to CASSYLEEQYF.

Turning to this clonotype: One base away lies a much larger clone, so this may be a sequencing read error. The genes are TRBV7-2 and TRBJ1-2; 9 bases agree with TRBD1. This CDR3 is built from 15 residues. V was clipped by 1 base and J by 8 bases; unmatched bases: 8. The germline gives CDR1 SGHTA, CDR2 FQGNSA. CDR3 DNA sequence: TGTGCCAGCAGCTTAGAAGGGGACAGGGACCGCGGCTACACCTTC. Translated: CASSLEGDRDRGYTF. The variable domain in full, with the rest retrieved from reference TRBV7-2 and TRBJ1-2, is GAGVSQSPSNKVTEKGKDVELRCDPISGHTALYWYRQSLGQGLEFLIYFQGNSAPDKSGLPSDRFSAERTGGSVSTLTIQRTQQEDSAVYLCASSLEGDRDRGYTFGSGTRLTVV.

V usage is TRBV7-8 and J usage is TRBJ2-1; TRBD1 agrees at 10 bases. The germline V gene has CDR1 SGHVS and CDR2 FQNEAQ. The CDR3 runs 15 residues. Germline trimming cut 4 bases from V and 8 bases from J; bases unmatched to any gene: 8. CDR3 in DNA: TGTGCCAGCAGCTCTTGGGGACAGGGGAAGGATGAGCAGTTCTTC. It encodes CASSSWGQGKDEQFF.

J is TRBJ2-3 and V is TRBV19; D is undetermined. This CDR3 is built from 10 residues. From germline, CDR1 is LNHDA and CDR2 SQIVND (reference sequence). Trimming left V 8 bases short and J 4 bases short, with 4 bases between. The CDR3 region has the DNA TGTGCCAGTTTTTCAGATACGCAGTATTTT. Protein product: CASFSDTQYF.

This clonotype was observed a few times. The CDR3, as DNA: TGTGCCAGCAGTTACTCGGGGGGGGGATTCACCGGGGAGCTGTTTTTT. Amino acids: CASSYSGGGFTGELFF. This chain connects TRBV6-6 to TRBJ2-2; 7 nucleotides align to TRBD2. Germline V gene lookup returns CDR1 MNHNY and CDR2 SVGAGI (reference sequence). J was trimmed by 4 bases and V by 0 bases; bases with no gene match: 5. The CDR3 loop spans 16 amino acids.

The chain joins TRBV27 to TRBJ1-1, with D tentatively TRBD1 (5 bases). V shed 0 bases and J shed 4 bases, with 18 bases lying between them. CDR1 and CDR2 from the germline V gene are MNHEY and SMNVEV (reference sequence). The CDR3 sequence is 17 residues long. The CDR3 bases are TGTGCCAGCAGTTTATCCTTCGGAAGTGGGAGGGGCACTGAAGCTTTCTTT. Its translation: CASSLSFGSGRGTEAFF.

The chain links TRBV4-1 to TRBJ1-5; D is possibly TRBD1 (5 bases). V lost 0 bases and J 6 bases, leaving 18 bases between the germline ends. Per the germline V gene, CDR1 is MGHRA and CDR2 is YSYEKL. CDR3 length: 17 residues. The CDR3, as DNA: TGCGCCAGCAGCCAAGATCCGGGGCAGGGCCAGGTTCAGCCCCAGCATTTT. Its translation is CASSQDPGQGQVQPQHF.

This clonotype was observed a handful of times. This chain links TRBV2 with TRBJ2-7; 14 bases line up with TRBD2. The germline V gene has CDR1 SNHLY and CDR2 FYNNEI. This CDR3 comprises 16 residues. Trimming cost V 3 bases and J 4 bases; bases outside gene matches: 5. Written as DNA, the CDR3 is TGTGCCAGCAGTGAGTCGACTAGCGGGGGGGTGTACGAGCAGTACTTC. Translated, it gives CASSESTSGGVYEQYF.

J is TRBJ1-2 and V is TRBV4-2; TRBD1 matches 8 bases. J lost 8 bases, V lost 2 bases, and 7 bases had no gene match. The CDR3 contains 14 residues. Germline assignment: CDR1 LGHNA and CDR2 YNFKEQ. The CDR3 spells CASSQIQGAKGYTF. The CDR3 DNA is TGTGCCAGCAGCCAAATCCAGGGGGCGAAGGGCTACACCTTC.

This clonotype was recorded at least ten times. V and J are TRBV12-3 or TRBV12-4 and TRBJ2-1; TRBD1 agrees at 8 bases. The CDR3 loop spans 15 amino acids. The trim removed 5 bases at V and 7 bases at J, leaving 10 bases unmatched. The CDR3 DNA reads as TGTGCCAGCAGTGTAGGACAGGGCTTATGGAATGAGCAGTTCTTC. Its translation is CASSVGQGLWNEQFF.

This chain joins TRBV18 and TRBJ1-2, with TRBD1 matching over 8 bases. V dropped 2 bases and J dropped 4; count of bases not matched to a gene: 6. Germline CDR1 KGHSH, CDR2 LQKENI. The CDR3 loop spans 15 amino acids. The CDR3 loop is CASSPNGQGSYGYTF. In DNA form, the CDR3 reads TGTGCCAGCTCACCAAACGGACAGGGATCCTATGGCTACACCTTC.

This clonotype was seen a few times. The chain recombines TRBV5-5 with TRBJ2-7; tentative D call: TRBD1 (6 bases). This CDR3 has 14 residues. Germline V gives CDR1 SGHKS, CDR2 YYEKEE (reference sequence). V lost 1 base, J lost 2 bases, and 10 bases lay in between. Written as DNA, the CDR3 is TGTGCCAGCAGCTTGAGAAGGGACACCTACGAGCAGTACTTC. Protein: CASSLRRDTYEQYF. Full variable domain (remainder filled in from reference TRBV5-5 and TRBJ2-7): DAGVTQSPTHLIKTRGQQVTLRCSPISGHKSVSWYQQVLGQGPQFIFQYYEKEERGRGNFPDRFSARQFPNYSSELNVNALLLGDSALYLCASSLRRDTYEQYFGPGTRLTVT.

This clonotype was found once. The chain couples TRBV9 to TRBJ2-3, with TRBD2 identical over 8 bases. V lost 2 bases and J lost 2; bases outside the gene matches: 13. The CDR3 sequence is 18 residues long. The V gene's germline CDR1 is SGDLS and CDR2 YYNGEE. The CDR3 reads CASSVQSKAGEPTDTQYF. CDR3 nucleotide sequence: TGTGCCAGCAGCGTCCAATCAAAAGCGGGGGAACCCACAGATACGCAGTATTTT. Full variable domain (remainder filled in from reference TRBV9 and TRBJ2-3): DSGVTQTPKHLITATGQRVTLRCSPRSGDLSVYWYQQSLDQGLQFLIQYYNGEERAKGNILERFSAQQFPDLHSELNLSSLELGDSALYFCASSVQSKAGEPTDTQYFGPGTRLTVL.

In this sample, this clonotype turned up a few times. This sequence may be a read error, since a much larger clone differs from it by one base. This rearrangement joins TRBV7-9 to TRBJ2-7; D not resolved. The CDR3 totals 11 residues. The germline CDR1 and CDR2 sequences are SEHNR and FQNEAQ (reference sequence). Trimming removed 2 bases from V and 5 bases from J, with 4 bases in between. The CDR3 sequence: CASSLIDEQYF. The CDR3 nucleotides read TGTGCCAGCAGCTTAATAGACGAGCAGTACTTC.

Remarks on this clonotype: This clone may be a read error of a much larger clone one base away. This CDR3 reads CASSYGGDGELFF. CDR3 nucleotide sequence: TGTGCCAGCAGTTACGGGGGGGACGGGGAGCTGTTTTTT. This rearrangement joins TRBV6-6 to TRBJ2-2; TRBD2 agrees at 7 bases. The ends lost 2 bases at V and 7 bases at J; junction bases unmatched: 1. Per germline, CDR1 MNHNY and CDR2 SVGAGI (reference sequence). CDR3 length: 13 residues.

This clonotype was observed a handful of times. This chain connects TRBV28 to TRBJ2-7; 9 nucleotides align to TRBD1. Per the germline V gene, CDR1 is MDHEN and CDR2 is SYDVKM. Trimming cost V 5 bases and J 6 bases; bases outside gene matches: 8. The CDR3 is 14 residues long. This chain's CDR3 is CASSAGTGHFEQYV. The CDR3 bases are TGTGCCAGCAGTGCAGGGACAGGGCACTTCGAGCAGTACGTC.

The chain links TRBV12-3 or TRBV12-4 to TRBJ1-2; D uncertain. The V end lost 3 bases, the J end lost 4 bases, and 15 bases lay between the germline ends. CDR3 length: 15 amino acids. In DNA, the CDR3 is TGTGCCAGCAGTTTCTCTCTGAGGGCGGGCTATGGCTACACCTTC. Protein: CASSFSLRAGYGYTF.

This clonotype was counted only a few times. The chain has TRBV15 and TRBJ1-2, with D possibly being TRBD1 (6 bases). Germline V CDR1 and CDR2: LNHNV, YYDKDF (reference sequence). There are 15 residues in the CDR3. The germline V and J ends were trimmed by 0 bases and 5 bases, with 13 bases remaining between them. The CDR3 protein is CATSRDVEGGYGYTF. The CDR3 DNA reads as TGTGCCACCAGCAGAGATGTGGAAGGGGGTTATGGCTACACCTTC.

The chain links TRBV29-1 to TRBJ2-5, with 9 bases fitting TRBD2. Germline V gene sequence: CDR1 SQVTM, CDR2 ANQGSEA. The trim removed 6 bases at V and 5 bases at J, leaving 10 bases unmatched. The CDR3 has 14 residues. DNA of the CDR3: TGCAGCGTGATAATAGCGGGGGTTGGGGAGACCCAGTACTTC. Protein: CSVIIAGVGETQYF. Based on the CDR3 plus reference TRBV29-1 and TRBJ2-5, the full variable domain is SAVISQKPSRDICQRGTSLTIQCQVDSQVTMMFWYRQQPGQSLTLIATANQGSEATYESGFVIDKFPISRPNLTFSTLTVSNMSPEDSSIYLCSVIIAGVGETQYFGPGTRLLVL.

The V gene is TRBV4-1, the J gene TRBJ2-7; D is ambiguous. The length of the CDR3 is 15 residues. V was pared by 4 bases and J by 2 bases, with 15 bases between. The germline CDR1 and CDR2 sequences are MGHRA and YSYEKL. CDR3 coding DNA: TGCGCCAGCAGCCCCTCCGGCTCTGGGCCCTACGAGCAGTACTTC. Protein sequence: CASSPSGSGPYEQYF.

This sequence joins TRBV7-9 and TRBJ2-6; 9 nucleotides match TRBD1. Trimming removed 0 bases from V and 4 bases from J; junction bases left unmatched: 16. CDR1 is SEHNR and CDR2 is FQNEAQ in the germline V gene (reference sequence). The CDR3 is 21 residues long. For the CDR3, the DNA is TGTGCCAGCAGCTTAGCGGCGTCTTGGGGACAGGGAACTCTCGGGGCCAACGTCCTGACTTTC. Translated, it gives CASSLAASWGQGTLGANVLTF.

This clonotype turned up a few times. V usage is TRBV2 and J usage is TRBJ2-2, with D unresolved. The germline V gene encodes CDR1 SNHLY and CDR2 FYNNEI. The CDR3 spans 13 residues. The ends were cut back, 7 bases at V and 4 bases at J, with 10 bases in the middle. The CDR3 nucleotides read TGTGCCAGCACTACTGGACCCACCGGGGAGCTGTTTTTT. Protein sequence: CASTTGPTGELFF.

In its sample, this clonotype was seen a few times. The rearrangement joins TRBV6-4 to TRBJ1-2, with D possibly being TRBD1 (6 bases). The V gene's germline CDR1 is MRHNA and CDR2 SNTAGT. CDR3 length: 16 amino acids. The germline V and J ends were trimmed by 0 bases and 3 bases, with 14 bases remaining between them. Here the CDR3 DNA reads TGTGCCAGCAGTGACTCGGGGGGCCCCGGATACTATGGCTACACCTTC. Encoded protein: CASSDSGGPGYYGYTF.

The CDR3 spells CASREAGQETQYF. The CDR3 DNA sequence: TGTGCCAGCAGGGAAGCAGGCCAAGAGACCCAGTACTTC. The chain couples TRBV25-1 to TRBJ2-5; D gene ambiguous. The germline gives CDR1 MGHDK, CDR2 SYGVNS. V gave up 6 bases and J gave up 1 base, with 9 bases separating them. The CDR3 contains 13 residues.

This clonotype was counted many times. The V call is TRBV7-9, the J call TRBJ2-2, with 10 bases identical to TRBD1. This CDR3 spans 18 amino acids. The V gene end was trimmed by 2 bases and the J gene end by 1 base; junction bases not matched to a gene: 7. Germline CDR1 reads SEHNR; CDR2 reads FQNEAQ (reference sequence). CDR3 coding DNA: TGTGCCAGCAGCTTACATTGGGACAGGGGTATGAACACCGGGGAGCTGTTTTTT. Protein: CASSLHWDRGMNTGELFF.

The chain combines TRBV4-2 with TRBJ2-3; D unclear. V was shortened by 4 bases and J by 0 bases, with 5 bases between the two germline ends. The CDR3 contains 13 residues. CDR1 and CDR2 from the germline V gene are LGHNA and YNFKEQ. CDR3 sequence: CASSPESTDTQYF. The CDR3 DNA sequence: TGTGCCAGCAGCCCCGAAAGCACAGATACGCAGTATTTT.

The V and J genes are TRBV12-3 or TRBV12-4 and TRBJ2-3; TRBD2 might be the D (5 bases). V dropped 6 bases and J dropped 0 bases, with 10 bases sitting between them. The CDR3 extends over 14 amino acids. The CDR3 nucleotides read TGTGCCAGCAGCCCCGGGATCAGCACAGATACGCAGTATTTT. Translating it yields CASSPGISTDTQYF.

This clonotype has ten or more counts. The chain carries TRBV7-6 and TRBJ1-4; 8 nucleotides agree with TRBD1. Germline V gene sequence: CDR1 SGHVS, CDR2 FNYEAQ. This CDR3 has 19 amino acids. The junction had 11 bases not matched to a gene; V was cut back by 2 bases and J by 0 bases. CDR3 in DNA: TGTGCCAGCAGCTTAATCGGGACAGGAGCAATTGCAACTAATGAAAAACTGTTTTTT. Residues: CASSLIGTGAIATNEKLFF.

The V and J genes are TRBV10-1 and TRBJ2-3; D is unclear. Germline values: CDR1 WNHNN, CDR2 SYGVQD (reference sequence). Trimming removed 6 bases from V and 2 bases from J, with 15 bases in between. This CDR3 is built from 15 residues. The CDR3 protein is CASRETASSTDTQYF. In DNA form, the CDR3 reads TGCGCCAGCAGAGAAACAGCATCCTCCACAGATACGCAGTATTTT.